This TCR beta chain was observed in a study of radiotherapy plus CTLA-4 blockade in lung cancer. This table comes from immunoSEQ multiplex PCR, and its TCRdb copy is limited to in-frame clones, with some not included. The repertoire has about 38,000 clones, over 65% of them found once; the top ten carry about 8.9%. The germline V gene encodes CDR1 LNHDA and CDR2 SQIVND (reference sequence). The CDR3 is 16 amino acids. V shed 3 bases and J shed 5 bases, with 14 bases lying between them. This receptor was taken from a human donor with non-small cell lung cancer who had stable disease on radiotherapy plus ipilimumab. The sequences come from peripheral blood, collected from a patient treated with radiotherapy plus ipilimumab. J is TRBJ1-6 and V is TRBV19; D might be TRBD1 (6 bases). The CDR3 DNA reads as TGTGCCAGTAGTATGGTGCCAGGGGTAAATAATTCACCCCTCCACTTT. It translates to CASSMVPGVNNSPLHF.